These T cell receptor beta chains were read from a single sample in a study of blood T cell repertoires in COVID-19. Data came from immunoSEQ multiplex PCR; TCRdb stores just in-frame clones and leaves some out. The repertoire holds more than 70,000 clones, with 90% as singletons. The specimen was peripheral blood. All receptors derive from a woman between 18 and 29 years old with acute or convalescent COVID-19. Each CDR3 is given with its conserved first and last residue. Each record gives: J gene, V gene, CDR3 protein.

TRBJ1-5 TRBV30 CAWSASGGEQPQHF
TRBJ1-1 TRBV29-1 CSVAYSGGSTEAFF
TRBJ2-7 TRBV6-5 CASSYDRESYEQYF
TRBJ1-4 TRBV9 CASSASAATNEKLFF
TRBJ1-4 TRBV3-1/TRBV3-2 CASSQGSGRFNEKLFF
TRBJ1-4 TRBV19 CASKDTATNEKLFF
TRBJ2-2 TRBV6-2/TRBV6-3 CASSYVFLFGELFF
TRBJ2-2 TRBV6-5 CASTAVTGELFF
TRBJ2-4 TRBV7-2 CASSWTGLAGPGNIQYF
TRBJ2-1 TRBV28 CASRGQAPYNEQFF
TRBJ2-3 TRBV19 CASSTTHILTDTQYF
TRBJ2-5 TRBV5-5 CASSVTGTREETQYF
TRBJ2-1 TRBV11-2 CASGAGGYNEQFF
TRBJ1-4 TRBV24-1 CATSDHRDPPKKLFF
TRBJ1-1 TRBV28 CASQGTDTEAFF
TRBJ2-1 TRBV6-1 CASSEMAGGAEQFF
TRBJ1-2 TRBV2 CASSLTASYGYTF
TRBJ1-4 TRBV10-2 CASTPGGGREKLFF
TRBJ1-1 TRBV28 CASIGDTEAFF
TRBJ2-7 TRBV18 CASSPRTSETYEQYF
TRBJ2-1 TRBV7-2 CASSPFTGGGAGEQFF
TRBJ1-2 TRBV7-2 CASSSTWDRDTYGYTF
TRBJ2-1 TRBV20-1 CSARGLGEQFF
TRBJ2-7 TRBV2 CASSVGGVFYEQYF
TRBJ2-1 TRBV5-1 CASTKNVGDNEQFF
TRBJ2-6 TRBV19 CASRATGQGRAGANVLTF
TRBJ1-4 TRBV13 CASSFRRGINEKLFF
TRBJ1-1 TRBV29-1 CSVEGWTGTNTEAFF
TRBJ2-5 TRBV5-1 CASSSRLAGGEIQETQYF
TRBJ2-7 TRBV5-1 CASSLGTGNYEQYF
TRBJ2-7 TRBV3-1/TRBV3-2 CASSQGRSGRLDEQYF
TRBJ1-1 TRBV7-2 CASSRRGGRRGTEAFF
TRBJ1-1 TRBV2 CASSLQGANTEAFF
TRBJ2-2 TRBV19 CASSIGTYPGELFF
TRBJ2-1 TRBV19 CASSKLRGQGRNEQFF